This T cell receptor (beta chain) was captured in a study of beta chain features in type 1 diabetes. General study findings and limits: When cDNA is sequenced, cells with high TCR expression could be over-represented.

cDNA synthesis used the whole RNA isolate, giving expressed TCRB sequences. Assay: immunoSEQ multiplex PCR; the TCRdb copy retains only in-frame clones and omits some. The sample has hundreds of thousands of clones; over 9.5% are singletons. This clone turned up a few times. What it recognizes is unknown. The germline gives CDR1 MDHEN, CDR2 SYDVKM. J lost 2 bases, V lost 8 bases, and 8 bases had no gene match. The CDR3 runs to 14 residues. CD4+ naive, central memory, regulatory and stem cell-like memory subsets were isolated by sorting on CD45RO/CCR7/CD25/CD127/CD95/CD27. The genes are TRBV28 and TRBJ2-5; 7 bases match TRBD1. This TCR derives from a man between 18 and 35 years old in good health. What was sequenced was naive CD4+ T cells from blood. CDR3 sequence reads: CASRQGTLQETQYF. In DNA form, the CDR3 reads TGTGCCAGCCGACAGGGAACCCTACAAGAGACCCAGTACTTC.